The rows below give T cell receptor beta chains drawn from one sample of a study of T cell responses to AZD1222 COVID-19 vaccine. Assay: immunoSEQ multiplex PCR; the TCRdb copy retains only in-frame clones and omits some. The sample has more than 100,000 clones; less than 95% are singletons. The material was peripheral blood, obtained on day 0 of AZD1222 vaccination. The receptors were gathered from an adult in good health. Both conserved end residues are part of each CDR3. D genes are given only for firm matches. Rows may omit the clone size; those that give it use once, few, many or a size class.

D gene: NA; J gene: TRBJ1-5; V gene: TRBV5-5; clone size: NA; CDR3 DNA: TGTGCCAGCGACTACGACACCAATCAGCCCCAGCATTTT; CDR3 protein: CASDYDTNQPQHF
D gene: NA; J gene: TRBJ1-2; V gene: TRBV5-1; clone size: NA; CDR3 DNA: TGCGCCAGCAGCTTTGAGGGCCCTTTGTATGGCTACACCTTC; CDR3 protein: CASSFEGPLYGYTF
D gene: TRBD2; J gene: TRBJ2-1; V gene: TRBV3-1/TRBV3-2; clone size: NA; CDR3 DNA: TGTGCCAGCAGCCAGATGGGACTAGCGGGGCCTAGGAATGAGCAGTTCTTC; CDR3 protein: CASSQMGLAGPRNEQFF
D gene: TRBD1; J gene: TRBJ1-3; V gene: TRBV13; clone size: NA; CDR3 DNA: TGTGCCAGCAGCCCCTGGGACAGGGAATCTTTAGACCTTGGAAACACCATATATTTT; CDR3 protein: CASSPWDRESLDLGNTIYF
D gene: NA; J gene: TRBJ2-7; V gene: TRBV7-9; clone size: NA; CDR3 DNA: TGTGCCAGCAGCTTCCCAGGGAGCGGTGATAGCTCCTACGAGCAGTACTTC; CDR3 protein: CASSFPGSGDSSYEQYF
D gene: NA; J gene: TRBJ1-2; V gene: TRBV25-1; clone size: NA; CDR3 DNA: TGTGCCAGCAGTGAATCCCCGTACTATGGCTACACCTTC; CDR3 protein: CASSESPYYGYTF
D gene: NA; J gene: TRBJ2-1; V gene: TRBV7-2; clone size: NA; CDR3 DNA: TGTGCCAGCAGCTTAATGAGACGTGGGGGGGCAAATGAGCAGTTCTTC; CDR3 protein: CASSLMRRGGANEQFF
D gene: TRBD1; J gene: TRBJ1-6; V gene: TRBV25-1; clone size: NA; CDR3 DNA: TGTGCCAGCAGTGCGGACAGGGGTACGTATCCCCTCCACTTT; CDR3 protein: CASSADRGTYPLHF
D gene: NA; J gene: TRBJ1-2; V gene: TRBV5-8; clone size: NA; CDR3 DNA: TGTGCCAGCAGCCTTAGGACAGACTATGGCTACACCTTC; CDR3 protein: CASSLRTDYGYTF
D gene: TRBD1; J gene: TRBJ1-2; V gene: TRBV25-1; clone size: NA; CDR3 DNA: TGTGCCAGCAGCTACGGGACAGGGGTCCTCTATGGCTACACCTTC; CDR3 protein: CASSYGTGVLYGYTF
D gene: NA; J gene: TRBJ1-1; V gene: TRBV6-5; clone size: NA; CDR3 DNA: TGTGCCAGCAGTTACTCGATCGGAGCGAAGACTGAAGCTTTCTTT; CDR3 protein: CASSYSIGAKTEAFF
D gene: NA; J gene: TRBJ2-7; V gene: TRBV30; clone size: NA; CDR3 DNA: TGTGCCTGGAGTGTGACACCTCCCTACGAGCAGTACTTC; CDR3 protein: CAWSVTPPYEQYF
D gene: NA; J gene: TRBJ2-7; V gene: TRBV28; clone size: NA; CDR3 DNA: TGTGCCAGCAGTTGGTTGGGGTCAAACTACGAGCAGTACTTC; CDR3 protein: CASSWLGSNYEQYF
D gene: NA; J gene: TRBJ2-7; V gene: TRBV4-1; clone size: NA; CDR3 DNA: TGCGCCAGCAGCCAGGTTCCCCAGGGGCAATACTACGAGCAGTACTTC; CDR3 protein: CASSQVPQGQYYEQYF
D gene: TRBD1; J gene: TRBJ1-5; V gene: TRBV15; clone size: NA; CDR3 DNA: TGTGCCACCAGCAGAACCCCGGGACAGGCGAAGGGGCCCCAGCATTTT; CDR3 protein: CATSRTPGQAKGPQHF
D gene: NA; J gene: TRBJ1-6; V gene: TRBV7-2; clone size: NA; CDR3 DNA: TGTGCCAGCAGCTTAGGATCCGTAGGACGGTCCCTCCACTTT; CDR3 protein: CASSLGSVGRSLHF
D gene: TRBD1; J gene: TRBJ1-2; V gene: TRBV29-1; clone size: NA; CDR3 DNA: TGCAGCGTTGAACAGGGGGGAGGCTACACCTTC; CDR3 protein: CSVEQGGGYTF
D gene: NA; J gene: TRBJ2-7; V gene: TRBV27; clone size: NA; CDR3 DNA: TGTGCCAGCAGTTTCACAGGGAGCTACGAGCAGTACTTC; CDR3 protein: CASSFTGSYEQYF
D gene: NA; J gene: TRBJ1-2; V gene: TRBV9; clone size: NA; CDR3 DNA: TGTGCCAGCAGCGTAGGGGGGGCAGGGAGCGTCTATGGCTACACCTTC; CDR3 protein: CASSVGGAGSVYGYTF
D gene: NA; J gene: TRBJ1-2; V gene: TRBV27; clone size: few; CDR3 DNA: TGTGCCAGCCTGGCGTGGAATGGTGGCTACACCTTC; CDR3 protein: CASLAWNGGYTF
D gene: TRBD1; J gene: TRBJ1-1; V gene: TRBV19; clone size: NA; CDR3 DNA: TGTGCCAGTAGTTTAAACAGGGGCCACCCTGAAGCTTTCTTT; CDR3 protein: CASSLNRGHPEAFF
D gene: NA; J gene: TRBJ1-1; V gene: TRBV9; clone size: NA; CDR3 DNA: TGTGCCAGCAGCGTAAGGCCCGGGGAGAAAGCTTTCTTT; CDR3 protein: CASSVRPGEKAFF
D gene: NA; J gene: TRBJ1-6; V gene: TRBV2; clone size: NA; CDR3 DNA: TGTGCCAGCACGAGCAGGGACCCTCGTGGGGCCCTCCACTTT; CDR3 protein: CASTSRDPRGALHF
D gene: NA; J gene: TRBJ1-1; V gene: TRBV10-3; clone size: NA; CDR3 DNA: TGTGCCATCCATTCAAGGCCGTGGACTGAAGCTTTCTTT; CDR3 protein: CAIHSRPWTEAFF
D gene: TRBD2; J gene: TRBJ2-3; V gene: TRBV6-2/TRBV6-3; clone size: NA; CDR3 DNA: TGTGCCAGCAGCCATCCCGGTGGGACTAGCGGGAATACGCAGTATTTT; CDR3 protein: CASSHPGGTSGNTQYF
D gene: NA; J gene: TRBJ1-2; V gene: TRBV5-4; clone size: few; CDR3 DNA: TGTGCCAGCAGCTCCCTGGGCCGCTACACCTTC; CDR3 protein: CASSSLGRYTF
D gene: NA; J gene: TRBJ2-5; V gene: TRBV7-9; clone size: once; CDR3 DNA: TGTGCCAGCAGCCTTGGGGTCCAGGGCGCAGAGACCCAGTACTTC; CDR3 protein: CASSLGVQGAETQYF
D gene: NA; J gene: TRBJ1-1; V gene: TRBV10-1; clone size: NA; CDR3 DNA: TGCGCCAGCCATAACCTCGACCGGGACCCCATCGAAATCGGTGAAGCTTTCTTT; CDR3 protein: CASHNLDRDPIEIGEAFF
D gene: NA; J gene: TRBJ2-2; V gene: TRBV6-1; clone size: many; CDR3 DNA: TGTGCCAGCAGTGACCGCGATGGGGGCACCGGGGAGCTGTTTTTT; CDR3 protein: CASSDRDGGTGELFF
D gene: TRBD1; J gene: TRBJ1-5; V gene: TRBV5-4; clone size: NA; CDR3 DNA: TGTGCCAGCAGCCGCGGGACAGGGTACAATCAGCCCCAGCATTTT; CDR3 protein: CASSRGTGYNQPQHF
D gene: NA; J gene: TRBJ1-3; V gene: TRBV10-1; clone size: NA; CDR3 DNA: TGCGCCAGCAGTGAGGGGACATCTGGAAACACCATATATTTT; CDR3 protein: CASSEGTSGNTIYF
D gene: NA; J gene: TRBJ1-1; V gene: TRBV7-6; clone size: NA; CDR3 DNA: TGTGCCAGCAGCCCGGGACATTCGAACACTGAAGCTTTCTTT; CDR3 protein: CASSPGHSNTEAFF
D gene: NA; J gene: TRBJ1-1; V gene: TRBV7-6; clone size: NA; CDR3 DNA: TGTGCCAGCAGCTTAGCTCATATAAACACTGAAGCTTTCTTT; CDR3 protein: CASSLAHINTEAFF
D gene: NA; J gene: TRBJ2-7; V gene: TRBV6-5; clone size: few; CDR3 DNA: TGTGCCAGCAGGCGGGGTAGCAAGTACGAGCAGTACTTC; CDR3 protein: CASRRGSKYEQYF
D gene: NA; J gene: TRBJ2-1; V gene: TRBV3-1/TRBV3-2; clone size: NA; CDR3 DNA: TGTGCCAGCAGCCAAGAGTGGCAGTACAATGAGCAGTTCTTC; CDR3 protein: CASSQEWQYNEQFF
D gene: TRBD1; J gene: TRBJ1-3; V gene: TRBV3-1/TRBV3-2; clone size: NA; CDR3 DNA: TGTGCCAGCAGACGGGGACAGGCTGACTTCTCTGGAAACACCATATATTTT; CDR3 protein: CASRRGQADFSGNTIYF
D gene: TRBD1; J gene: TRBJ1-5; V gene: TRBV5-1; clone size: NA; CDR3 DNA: TGCGCCAGCAGCTTGGGGACAGGGGGCAATCAGCCCCAGCATTTT; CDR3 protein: CASSLGTGGNQPQHF
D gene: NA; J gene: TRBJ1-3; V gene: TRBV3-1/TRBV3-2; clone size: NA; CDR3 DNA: TGTGCCAGCAGCCAAGATATGAGCTCTGGAAACACCATATATTTT; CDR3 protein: CASSQDMSSGNTIYF
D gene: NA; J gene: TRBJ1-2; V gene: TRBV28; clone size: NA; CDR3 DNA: TGTGCCAGCAGCCAACAGGACAACTATGGCTACACCTTC; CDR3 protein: CASSQQDNYGYTF
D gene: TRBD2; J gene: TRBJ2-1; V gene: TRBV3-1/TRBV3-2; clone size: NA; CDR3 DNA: TGTGCCAGCAGCCATAGCGGGGGAGGTTACAATGAGCAGTTCTTC; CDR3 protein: CASSHSGGGYNEQFF
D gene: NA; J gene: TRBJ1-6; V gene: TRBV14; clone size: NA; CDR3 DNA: TGTGCCAGCAGGCAAGGGAACTATAATTCACCCCTCCACTTT; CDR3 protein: CASRQGNYNSPLHF
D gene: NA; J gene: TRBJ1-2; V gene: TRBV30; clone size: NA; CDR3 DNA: TGTGCCTGGAGTGAGGCAGGGGATGGCTACACCTTC; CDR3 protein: CAWSEAGDGYTF
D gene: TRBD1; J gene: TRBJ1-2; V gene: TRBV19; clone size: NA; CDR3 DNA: TGTGCCAGTAGGGACAGGGGGATTCGCTATGGCTACACCTTC; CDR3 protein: CASRDRGIRYGYTF
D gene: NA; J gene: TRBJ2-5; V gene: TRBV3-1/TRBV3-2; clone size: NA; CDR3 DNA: TGTGCCAGCAGCCAAGAGCTAAAAGAGACCCAGTACTTC; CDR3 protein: CASSQELKETQYF
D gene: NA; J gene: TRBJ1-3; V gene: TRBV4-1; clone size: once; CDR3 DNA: TGCGCCAGCAGCCAGGGGGGGCTCTCTGGAAACACCATATATTTT; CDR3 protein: CASSQGGLSGNTIYF
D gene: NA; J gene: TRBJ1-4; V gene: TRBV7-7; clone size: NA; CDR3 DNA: TGTGCCAGCAGCCCAGTAGGAGGGGAAAAACTGTTTTTT; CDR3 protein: CASSPVGGEKLFF
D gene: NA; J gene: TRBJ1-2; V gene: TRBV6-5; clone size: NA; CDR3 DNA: TGTGCCAGCACCTTAGACGGGCAGAGCTATGGCTACACCTTC; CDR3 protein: CASTLDGQSYGYTF
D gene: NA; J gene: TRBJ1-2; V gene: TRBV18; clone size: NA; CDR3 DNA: TGTGCCAGCTCCGGGGGTAACTATGGCTACACCTTC; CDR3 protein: CASSGGNYGYTF
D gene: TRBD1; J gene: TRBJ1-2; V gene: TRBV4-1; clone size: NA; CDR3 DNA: TGCGCCAGCAGCCAATATCAGGGGGAAGGCTACACCTTC; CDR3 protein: CASSQYQGEGYTF
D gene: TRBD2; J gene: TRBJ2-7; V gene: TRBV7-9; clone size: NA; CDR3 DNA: TGTGCCAGCAGCTCGGGACTAGCTGGCTACGAGCAGTACTTC; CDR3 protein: CASSSGLAGYEQYF
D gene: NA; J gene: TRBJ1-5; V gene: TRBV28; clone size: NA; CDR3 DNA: TGTGCCAGCAGTTTGACCGGGACAATAAGCAATCAGCCCCAGCATTTT; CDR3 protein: CASSLTGTISNQPQHF
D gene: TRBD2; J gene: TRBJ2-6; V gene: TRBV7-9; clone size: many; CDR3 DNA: TGTGCCAGCAGCCCGGGCGTGGGGGAGGGATCTGGGGCCAACGTCCTGACTTTC; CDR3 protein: CASSPGVGEGSGANVLTF
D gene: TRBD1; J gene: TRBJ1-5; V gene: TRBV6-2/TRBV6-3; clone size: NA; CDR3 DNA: TGTGCCAGCAGTTACCTCACAGGGGGGAATCAGCCCCAGCATTTT; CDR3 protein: CASSYLTGGNQPQHF
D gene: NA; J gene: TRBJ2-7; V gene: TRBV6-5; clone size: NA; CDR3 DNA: TGTGCCAGCTCTACAGGGCCCCGGTTCTACGAGCAGTACTTC; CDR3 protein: CASSTGPRFYEQYF
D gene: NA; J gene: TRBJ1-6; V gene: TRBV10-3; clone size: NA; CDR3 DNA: TGTGCCATCAGTGGGACGGGTTCACCCCTCCACTTT; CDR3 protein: CAISGTGSPLHF
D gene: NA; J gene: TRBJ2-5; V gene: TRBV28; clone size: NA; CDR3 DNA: TGTGCCAGCAGTTTCTCCCCCTCGGGGCAGGGGCAGCAAGAGACCCAGTACTTC; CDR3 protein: CASSFSPSGQGQQETQYF
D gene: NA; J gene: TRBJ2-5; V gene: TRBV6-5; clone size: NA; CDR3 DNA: TGTGCCAGCGTTAGGGAGCCCCAAGAGACCCAGTACTTC; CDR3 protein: CASVREPQETQYF
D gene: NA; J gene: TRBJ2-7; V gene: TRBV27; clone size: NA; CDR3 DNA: TGTGCCAGCGGGGGAACGACGGGGTACGAGCAGTACTTC; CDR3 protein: CASGGTTGYEQYF
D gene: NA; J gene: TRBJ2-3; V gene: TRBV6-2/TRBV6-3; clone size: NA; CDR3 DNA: TGTGCCAGCAGCAGACTGGACACTAGCACAGATACGCAGTATTTT; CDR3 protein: CASSRLDTSTDTQYF
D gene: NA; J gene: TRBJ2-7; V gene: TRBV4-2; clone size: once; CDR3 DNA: TGTGCCAGCAGCCAAGAGGGGAGTCTTTCCTACGAGCAGTACTTC; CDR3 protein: CASSQEGSLSYEQYF